Given below is one T cell receptor (beta chain) in context. Antigen specificity is unknown. The CDR3 covers 15 residues. Germline lookup yields CDR1 SGHTA and CDR2 FQGNSA. Between the trimmed V and J ends, which lost 2 bases and 1 base, there was a span of 11 bases. The data are from a study of cytomegalovirus exposure and HLA in healthy donors. Study conclusions and caveats: While the bulk of TCR sequences proved rare, some public TCRs turned up in many donors. Cytomegalovirus status was reportedly diagnosed by the classifier with high sensitivity and specificity.

Primers included in the PCR were 60 Vbeta and 13 Jbeta primers. Clones were sequenced by immunoSEQ multiplex PCR, and TCRdb holds only the in-frame ones, with some missing. The profile covers fewer than 350,000 clones, with 80% to 90% appearing a single time and about 2.3% taken by the ten largest. The chain is built from TRBV7-2 and TRBJ1-2, with D hard to call. The source of this sequence is a woman younger than 35 in good health and CMV-seronegative. Sequences were obtained from PBMCs. The CDR3 DNA sequence: TGTGCCAGCAGCTTAATCTACGGGATTAACTATGGCTACACCTTC. This codes for CASSLIYGINYGYTF. Looking up the rest from reference TRBV7-2 and TRBJ1-2 gives the full variable domain: GAGVSQSPSNKVTEKGKDVELRCDPISGHTALYWYRQSLGQGLEFLIYFQGNSAPDKSGLPSDRFSAERTGGSVSTLTIQRTQQEDSAVYLCASSLIYGINYGYTFGSGTRLTVV.